The text below deals with one T cell receptor beta chain. Its antigen is unidentified. With survey level as its setting, the immunoSEQ assay was v3.0. Assay: immunoSEQ multiplex PCR; the TCRdb copy retains only in-frame clones and omits some. The sample holds around 30,000 clones; 93% are singletons and the top ten take around a tenth. The data were taken from a study of long-term antiretroviral therapy in people with HIV. Overall study results and limits: In HIV, the repertoires covered a tighter span of CDR3 lengths than in controls.

The CDR3 is 11 residues long. Looked up from germline, CDR1 is SGHRS and CDR2 is YFSETQ. Trimming left V 1 base short and J 7 bases short, with 3 bases between. Sequences were derived from unsorted PBMCs, sampled 6.2 years after starting antiretroviral therapy. J is TRBJ2-1 and V is TRBV5-1; D is uncertain. This TCR was sampled from a man between 35 and 55 years old with HIV. The DNA for the CDR3 is TGCGCCAGCAGCTTGAAGAATGAGCAGTTCTTC. Its translation is CASSLKNEQFF.